This TCR beta chain is drawn from a study of cytomegalovirus exposure and HLA in healthy donors. This clone was counted between two and nine times. Its antigen remains unidentified. Primers for the PCR totalled 60 Vbeta and 13 Jbeta. Libraries were prepared by immunoSEQ multiplex PCR; TCRdb keeps only in-frame clonotypes and omits some of them. The sample comprises about 180,000 clones, roughly 75% of which are singletons, and around 1.9% rests with the top ten. V lost 2 bases to trimming and J lost 6 bases; unmatched junction nucleotides: 7. This CDR3 has 16 residues. Germline CDR1 MRHNA, CDR2 SNTAGT. The study's findings and limits: An assumption of roughly uniform sequencing depth across donors underlay the presence/absence analyses. Earlier results showed most TCR beta V segments being productive about 87% or about 30% of the time. Three CMV-associated chains were confirmed in vitro to be specific for CMV antigens.

This TCR derives from a woman aged 25 to 45 in good health and CMV-seronegative. J is TRBJ2-1 and V is TRBV6-4; TRBD2 agrees at 10 bases. Material: PBMCs. The CDR3 is CASSDERGGHTNEQFF. The CDR3 DNA sequence: TGTGCCAGCAGTGACGAGCGGGGGGGCCATACCAATGAGCAGTTCTTC.